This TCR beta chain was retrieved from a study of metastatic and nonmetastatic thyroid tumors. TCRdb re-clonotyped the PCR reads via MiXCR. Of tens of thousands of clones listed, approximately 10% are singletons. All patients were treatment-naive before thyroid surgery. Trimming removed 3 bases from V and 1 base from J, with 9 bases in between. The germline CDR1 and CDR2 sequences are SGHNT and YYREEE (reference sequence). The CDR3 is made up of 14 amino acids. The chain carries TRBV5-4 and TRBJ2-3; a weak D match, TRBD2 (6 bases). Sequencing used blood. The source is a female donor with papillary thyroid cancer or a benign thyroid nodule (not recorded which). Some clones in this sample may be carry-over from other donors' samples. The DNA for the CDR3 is TGTGCCAGCAGCTCGAGGGAGGGCACAGATACGCAGTATTTT. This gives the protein CASSSREGTDTQYF.